This T cell receptor (beta chain) derives from a study of blood T cell repertoires in COVID-19. The wider study: The United States, Italy and Spain were the sources of the acute and convalescent COVID-19 samples.

Germline V gene lookup returns CDR1 KGHSH and CDR2 LQKENI. V shed 4 bases, J shed 3 bases, and the junction held 3 bases outside the gene matches. The CDR3 is made up of 15 amino acids. Living in about 25 US areas, the participants were between roughly 18 and 95 years of age. Membership in each cohort depended on participant-reported clinical history. In the study's own analysis: Estimation of nucleated cell counts relied on the amplification of reference gene primers. Libraries were prepared by immunoSEQ multiplex PCR; TCRdb keeps only in-frame clonotypes and omits some of them. That table is the source of V, J and clone size, and D and trimming were worked out from the DNA. The data contain fewer than 200,000 clones, around 82% of them singletons.

The chain uses TRBV18 and TRBJ2-7, with 13 positions matching TRBD2. This TCR was recovered from a woman aged 60 to 75 with acute COVID-19. The material sequenced was PBMCs or T cells enriched from blood (not recorded which). The CDR3, as DNA: TGTGCCAGCTCACTAGGGACTAGCGGGAACTACGAGCAGTACTTC. This translates into CASSLGTSGNYEQYF.